These 23 T cell receptor beta chains came from one sample sequenced in a study of T cell repertoires in cytomegalovirus infection. From the reads, TCRdb called clonotypes with MiXCR, one entry per CDR3 protein. The table shows roughly 180,000 distinct CDR3 sequences, with 28% occurring only once. The sample taken for sequencing was PBMCs. These receptors all stem from a human donor in good health (CMV status not recorded). Some clones in this sample may be carry-over from other donors' samples.

This sequence joins TRBV20-1 and TRBJ1-1; TRBD1 might be the D (6 bases). The CDR3 has 14 amino acids. V dropped 0 bases and J dropped 6 bases, with 14 bases sitting between them. Germline V CDR1 and CDR2: DFQATT, SNEGSKA (reference sequence). CDR3: CSAREGGRGAEAFF. DNA for the CDR3: TGCAGTGCTAGAGAGGGGGGGAGGGGGGCTGAAGCTTTCTTT.

This clonotype was detected only a few times. V and J are TRBV7-9 and TRBJ2-7; no clear D gene. This CDR3 is 13 amino acids long. V lost 5 bases, J lost 4 bases, and 12 bases lay in between. Germline V gives CDR1 SEHNR, CDR2 FQNEAQ (reference sequence). CDR3 DNA: TGTGCCAGCAGCCTCCTCGTGGGTTACGAGCAGTACTTC. It specifies CASSLLVGYEQYF. The variable domain in full, completed from reference TRBV7-9 and TRBJ2-7, reads DTGVSQNPRHKITKRGQNVTFRCDPISEHNRLYWYRQTLGQGPEFLTYFQNEAQLEKSRLLSDRFSAERPKGSFSTLEIQRTEQGDSAMYLCASSLLVGYEQYFGPGTRLTVT.

The rearrangement uses TRBV7-2 and TRBJ1-2; tentatively, D is TRBD1 (5 bases). The CDR3 runs to 13 residues. Trimming left V 5 bases short and J 3 bases short, with 10 bases between. CDR1 and CDR2 from the germline V gene are SGHTA and FQGNSA. The CDR3 sequence is CASSKATDYGYTF. The CDR3, as DNA: TGTGCCAGCAGCAAAGCGACAGACTATGGCTACACCTTC. Combining the CDR3 with reference TRBV7-2 and TRBJ1-2 gives the whole variable domain GAGVSQSPSNKVTEKGKDVELRCDPISGHTALYWYRQSLGQGLEFLIYFQGNSAPDKSGLPSDRFSAERTGGSVSTLTIQRTQQEDSAVYLCASSKATDYGYTFGSGTRLTVV.

The chain is built from TRBV7-3 and TRBJ1-1; D remains ambiguous. The CDR3 runs 13 residues. Per germline, CDR1 SGHTA and CDR2 FQGTGA. V was cut by 2 bases and J by 6 bases, with 10 bases left in between. The CDR3 DNA sequence: TGTGCCAGCAGCTTACTTCCAGCAGCTGAAGCTTTCTTT. Translated, it gives CASSLLPAAEAFF.

J is TRBJ1-5 and V is TRBV7-8, with TRBD1 matching over 7 bases. The CDR3 is made up of 15 amino acids. Germline lookup yields CDR1 SGHVS and CDR2 FQNEAQ. With 3 bases clipped from V and 3 bases from J, the junction kept 5 bases outside the gene matches. The CDR3 loop is CASSFDRADNQPQHF. DNA of the CDR3: TGTGCCAGCAGCTTCGACAGGGCGGACAATCAGCCCCAGCATTTT.

The rearrangement uses TRBV12-3 or TRBV12-4 and TRBJ2-5; a possible D gene is TRBD1 (6 bases). CDR3 length equals 16 residues. V dropped 6 bases and J dropped 5 bases, with 22 bases sitting between them. CDR3 protein: CASRKLFPGQDETQYF. The CDR3 region has the DNA TGTGCCAGCAGGAAGTTATTCCCGGGACAAGACGAGACCCAGTACTTC.

This clonotype came up a few times. V usage is TRBV7-6 and J usage is TRBJ1-6; D unresolved. V lost 3 bases and J 8 bases, leaving 8 bases between the germline ends. This CDR3 spans 13 amino acids. Germline CDR1 and CDR2: SGHVS and FNYEAQ. The CDR3: CASSFGMDSPLHF. The CDR3 DNA follows: TGTGCCAGCAGCTTCGGTATGGATTCACCCCTCCACTTT. The full variable domain, with the rest looked up from reference TRBV7-6 and TRBJ1-6, is GAGVSQSPRYKVTKRGQDVALRCDPISGHVSLYWYRQALGQGPEFLTYFNYEAQQDKSGLPNDRFSAERPEGSISTLTIQRTEQRDSAMYRCASSFGMDSPLHFGNGTRLTVT.

The chain is built from TRBV4-1 and TRBJ2-3; tentative D call: TRBD1 (5 bases). Germline V gene sequence: CDR1 MGHRA, CDR2 YSYEKL. The CDR3 sequence is 15 residues long. With 0 bases removed from V and 5 bases from J, the gap between germline ends came to 12 bases. CDR3 nucleotide sequence: TGCGCCAGCAGCCAAGATGGCCTTCAGGGAGATACGCAGTATTTT. Protein sequence: CASSQDGLQGDTQYF.

The chain uses TRBV6-6 and TRBJ1-1; D is perhaps TRBD1 (5 bases). Germline V CDR1 and CDR2: MNHNY, SVGAGI (reference sequence). Trimming left V 2 bases short and J 3 bases short, with 16 bases between. The CDR3 runs to 16 residues. CDR3 region: CASSYTPGGADTEAFF. The CDR3 coding sequence is TGTGCCAGCAGTTACACCCCTGGGGGAGCGGACACTGAAGCTTTCTTT.

This chain joins TRBV5-5 and TRBJ1-5, with 9 bases matching TRBD1. With V trimmed by 6 bases and J by 4 bases, 5 bases remained unmatched. The CDR3 spans 14 residues. CDR1 and CDR2 from the germline V gene are SGHKS and YYEKEE (reference sequence). The CDR3 DNA reads TGTGCCAGCACCCCTGGACAGGGGAATCAGCCCCAGCATTTT. Its translation: CASTPGQGNQPQHF.

Only a few counts were recorded for this clonotype. The chain has TRBV10-2 and TRBJ1-1, with 8 bases matching TRBD1. Looked up from germline, CDR1 is WSHSY and CDR2 is SAAADI. Unmatched junction bases numbered 7, after V lost 0 bases and J lost 1 base. The CDR3 sequence is 17 residues long. The CDR3 DNA is TGCGCCAGCAGTGAGTCCCGGGACAGGTTTCGGAACACTGAAGCTTTCTTT. Translated: CASSESRDRFRNTEAFF.

The J gene is TRBJ2-1, the V gene TRBV5-1; a possible D gene is TRBD1 (5 bases). Germline V gene lookup returns CDR1 SGHRS and CDR2 YFSETQ. Trimming took 1 base from V and 6 from J, leaving 14 bases between them. The CDR3 is 15 amino acids. The CDR3 sequence: CASSLLMGQSNEQFF. CDR3 sequence (DNA): TGCGCCAGCAGCTTGTTGATGGGGCAGAGCAATGAGCAGTTCTTC.

In the case of this clonotype: The junction departs from germline at one end; a sequencing error may be responsible. V usage is TRBV6-8 and J usage is TRBJ1-5, with D tentatively TRBD1 (6 bases). The germline V gene has CDR1 MNHGY and CDR2 SAAAGT. The CDR3 is made up of 14 amino acids. The CDR3 sequence: CVSSPDRSNQPQHF. The CDR3 DNA is TGTGTCAGCAGTCCCGACAGGTCCAATCAGCCCCAGCATTTT.

The chain uses TRBV7-2 and TRBJ2-3; maybe TRBD2 (7 bases). V was clipped by 4 bases and J by 9 bases, with 23 bases between them. This CDR3 has 16 residues. CDR1 is SGHTA, CDR2 FQGNSA, per germline. The CDR3 DNA is TGTGCCAGCAGCTCAAGGGGCGGGGGCCTCCAGGACACGCAGTATTTT. Amino acid sequence: CASSSRGGGLQDTQYF. The full variable domain, with the rest looked up from reference TRBV7-2 and TRBJ2-3, is GAGVSQSPSNKVTEKGKDVELRCDPISGHTALYWYRQSLGQGLEFLIYFQGNSAPDKSGLPSDRFSAERTGGSVSTLTIQRTQQEDSAVYLCASSSRGGGLQDTQYFGPGTRLTVL.

This clonotype has just a few counts. This chain links TRBV6-1 with TRBJ2-3; TRBD1 agrees at 8 bases. CDR1 and CDR2 from the germline V gene are MNHNS and SASEGT. The J segment lost 5 bases and the V segment lost 5 bases, leaving 3 bases of the junction unmatched. The CDR3 covers 13 residues. CDR3 DNA sequence: TGTGCCAGCAGTATGGACAGGGAAGATACGCAGTATTTT. Its protein is CASSMDREDTQYF.

The chain employs TRBV14 and TRBJ2-3; D is possibly TRBD1 (6 bases). In germline, CDR1 is SGHDN, CDR2 FVKESK. The CDR3 is made up of 15 amino acids. V was cut by 0 bases and J by 4 bases, with 11 bases left in between. The CDR3 DNA reads TGTGCCAGCAGCCAAGACCTCAGGGGTTCAGATACGCAGTATTTT. Translating gives CASSQDLRGSDTQYF.

Only a few counts were recorded for this clonotype. V gene TRBV6-1 combines with J gene TRBJ1-1; 7 nucleotides line up with TRBD1. CDR1 and CDR2 (germline): MNHNS, SASEGT. CDR3 size: 16 residues. The trim removed 7 bases at V and 1 base at J, leaving 12 bases unmatched. CDR3 amino acids: CASTLDTGDGNTEAFF. Written as DNA, the CDR3 is TGTGCCAGCACGTTGGATACAGGGGATGGGAACACTGAAGCTTTCTTT.

There are many counts of this clonotype. V gene TRBV7-2 combines with J gene TRBJ2-5; no clear D gene. From germline, CDR1 is SGHTA and CDR2 FQGNSA. This CDR3 has 14 amino acids. Between the trimmed V and J ends, which lost 2 bases and 2 bases, there was a span of 9 bases. The CDR3 here is CASSLTAPQETQYF. The DNA for the CDR3 is TGTGCCAGCAGCTTAACAGCCCCACAAGAGACCCAGTACTTC.

In this sample, this clonotype turned up a few times. This chain uses TRBV12-3 or TRBV12-4 with TRBJ1-6; possible D gene TRBD1, 6 bases. Trimming removed 6 bases from V and 6 bases from J, with 9 bases in between. This CDR3 is built from 13 residues. CDR3 nucleotide sequence: TGTGCCAGCAGGCAGGACAGTAATTCACCCCTCCACTTT. This encodes CASRQDSNSPLHF.

The chain uses TRBV7-4 and TRBJ2-1, with D perhaps TRBD2 (6 bases). This CDR3 has 14 residues. The V and J ends lost 6 bases and 9 bases respectively, with 18 bases between them. Germline loops: CDR1 SGHVT, CDR2 SQSDAQ. CDR3 bases: TGTGCCAGCAGGTTCGGAGGGAAACAAGGTGAGCAGTTCTTC. It is translated as CASRFGGKQGEQFF.

This chain connects TRBV7-3 to TRBJ1-1; TRBD1 matches 9 bases. With 5 bases clipped from V and 4 bases from J, the junction kept 5 bases outside the gene matches. CDR3 length: 14 amino acids. Germline V gene data show CDR1 as SGHTA and CDR2 as FQGTGA. The CDR3 nucleotides are TGTGCCAGCAGCCCGGACAGGGGCAGCACTGAAGCTTTCTTT. This gives the protein CASSPDRGSTEAFF.

The chain uses TRBV10-3 and TRBJ1-1; the D is unclear. CDR1 and CDR2 from the germline V gene are ENHRY and SYGVKD. Trimming stripped 5 bases from V and 1 base from J, with 14 bases between. CDR3 length: 15 residues. The DNA of the CDR3 is TGTGCCATCAGTCCTAGAGGAGGGAGGAACACTGAAGCTTTCTTT. Residues: CAISPRGGRNTEAFF.

The rearrangement uses TRBV5-4 and TRBJ2-1, with 12 bases lining up with TRBD1. The ends lost 4 bases at V and 7 bases at J; junction bases unmatched: 9. Germline assignment: CDR1 SGHNT and CDR2 YYREEE (reference sequence). The CDR3 is 16 amino acids. CDR3 residues: CASSIQGQGAKNEQFF. CDR3 bases: TGTGCCAGCAGCATCCAGGGACAGGGGGCTAAAAATGAGCAGTTCTTC.